Ten or more counts support the clone carrying this TCR beta chain. This record belongs to a study of T cells in Graves' hyperthyroidism and ophthalmopathy. RNA transcripts yielded amplified TCR beta CDR3 regions. The TCR CDR3 first-round RT-PCR relied on the HTBI primer set. TCRdb recomputed calls from the multiplex PCR reads with MiXCR, one row per CDR3 protein. The sample yields 300,000 to 400,000 distinct CDR3 sequences, less than 20% seen once. V lost 1 base and J lost 4, with 9 bases in between. CDR1 is SGHTS, CDR2 YDEGEE, per germline. The CDR3 consists of 14 residues. The TCR comes from a man aged 18-30 years with Graves' ophthalmopathy. The chain carries TRBV5-8 and TRBJ1-5; D is uncertain. The sample consisted of blood. CDR3 region: CASSLPRSNQPQHF. CDR3 DNA: TGTGCCAGCAGCTTGCCCAGGTCGAATCAGCCCCAGCATTTT. Full variable domain (missing parts from reference TRBV5-8 and TRBJ1-5): EAGVTQSPTHLIKTRGQQATLRCSPISGHTSVYWYQQALGLGLQFLLWYDEGEERNRGNFPPRFSGRQFPNYSSELNVNALELEDSALYLCASSLPRSNQPQHFGDGTRLSIL.